The 15 T cell receptor beta chains listed next were all sequenced from one sample in a study of vaccination effects on CD4 cells after COVID-19 (dated by TCRdb to the early 2020s). The ViraFEST assay stimulated PBMC with viral peptide pools and then used TCR sequencing to identify antigen-specific CD4+ T cell clonotypes by expansion. After less than eleven days of culture, CD4+ T cells were isolated with the EasySep CD4+ T cell isolation kit. Each participant received two doses of an mRNA SARS-CoV-2 vaccine, either BNT162b2 or mRNA-1273. Their antigens remain unidentified. Library creation used the immunoSEQ multiplex PCR assay. In its TCRdb copy, this immuneACCESS table keeps in-frame sequences only and misses some clones. Where compared with another copy, unresolved V genes explain less than half of these, and the others have no known cause. In all, the sample holds 27,000 or so clones, and roughly 85% of those were seen once. The top ten constitute roughly 1.4% of the sample.

Specimen: CD4+ T cells from PBMCs cultured with HCoV-NL63 spike peptides, collected after COVID-19 vaccination. The cell subset or site label for this specimen denotes: HCoV-NL63 spike overlapping peptide pool stimulation. These receptors were obtained from a human donor who received a COVID-19 vaccine. Some clones in this sample may be carry-over from other donors' samples.

The DNA of the CDR3 is TGTGCCAGCAGTATGTGGGCTACCGGGGAGACCCAGTACTTC. Residues: CASSMWATGETQYF. The chain couples TRBV2 to TRBJ2-5; D is unresolved. The CDR3 contains 14 residues. Trimming removed 5 bases at V and 5 bases at J, with 15 bases between. Germline CDR1 reads SNHLY; CDR2 reads FYNNEI.

V usage is TRBV5-1 and J usage is TRBJ1-6; unclear D gene. V lost 4 bases and J lost 5, with 13 bases in between. This CDR3 spans 15 amino acids. CDR1 is SGHRS and CDR2 is YFSETQ in the germline V gene. CDR3 bases: TGCGCCAGCAGCGGAGTTAGCGGGGATAATTCACCCCTCCACTTT. Translating it yields CASSGVSGDNSPLHF.

This rearrangement joins TRBV10-2 to TRBJ1-6, with TRBD1 as a possible D gene (5 bases). The CDR3 is 17 amino acids. Trimming stripped 3 bases from V and 6 bases from J, with 18 bases between. The germline gives CDR1 WSHSY, CDR2 SAAADI. The CDR3 nucleotides read TGCGCCAGCAGTGACCCTTTTTCCGACAGCCTTAATTCACCCCTCCACTTT. Translated: CASSDPFSDSLNSPLHF.

V gene TRBV7-2 combines with J gene TRBJ2-3, with a possible D match to TRBD2 (6 bases). The CDR3 length is 15 residues. CDR1 is SGHTA and CDR2 is FQGNSA in the germline V gene. V was shortened by 2 bases and J by 10 bases, with 19 bases between the two germline ends. The CDR3 DNA reads TGTGCCAGCAGCTTAATCGTGTCAGGAGGGTCGGCGCAGTATTTT. This gives the protein CASSLIVSGGSAQYF.

The chain carries TRBV3-1 (or the pseudogene TRBV3-2) and TRBJ2-3; D gene uncertain. Germline values: CDR1 LGHDT, CDR2 YNNKEL (reference sequence). The CDR3 covers 15 residues. The V and J ends lost 0 bases and 5 bases respectively, with 12 bases between them. CDR3 protein: CASSQDLLGLDTQYF. The CDR3 DNA follows: TGTGCCAGCAGCCAAGATCTTTTGGGGTTAGATACGCAGTATTTT.

The genes are TRBV3-1 (or the pseudogene TRBV3-2) and TRBJ2-1; D may match TRBD1 or TRBD2 (5 bases each). Trimming stripped 5 bases from V and 13 bases from J, with 12 bases between. The CDR3 spans 11 residues. Germline CDR1 LGHDT, CDR2 YNNKEL (reference sequence). CDR3 protein: CASSIRDQQFF. In nucleotides, the CDR3 is TGTGCCAGCAGCATCCGGGACCAACAGTTCTTC.

The V and J genes are TRBV7-9 and TRBJ1-1, with D possibly being TRBD1 (5 bases). The CDR3 runs to 16 residues. The V gene's germline CDR1 is SEHNR and CDR2 FQNEAQ (reference sequence). V was cut by 0 bases and J by 5 bases, with 16 bases left in between. In nucleotides, the CDR3 is TGTGCCAGCAGCTTAGCGGGGGGGGGAGTTGGGACTGAAGCTTTCTTT. Amino acid sequence: CASSLAGGGVGTEAFF.

This chain connects TRBV19 to TRBJ1-2; TRBD1 agrees at 7 bases. The length of the CDR3 is 13 residues. V lost 4 bases and J lost 3; bases outside the gene matches: 2. Germline values: CDR1 LNHDA, CDR2 SQIVND (reference sequence). CDR3 residues: CASSRDSDYGYTF. CDR3 nucleotide sequence: TGTGCCAGTAGTAGGGACAGCGACTATGGCTACACCTTC.

This chain joins TRBV5-1 and TRBJ2-3, with D possibly matching TRBD1 (7 bases). Looked up from germline, CDR1 is SGHRS and CDR2 is YFSETQ. This CDR3 region has 15 residues. Trimming took off 2 bases at V and 3 bases at J, with 13 bases between the two ends. CDR3 sequence (DNA): TGCGCCAGCAGCTTAGAACAGGGGAGGACAGATACGCAGTATTTT. This sequence encodes CASSLEQGRTDTQYF.

The CDR3 spells CASSIGAFSNTQYF. The CDR3 DNA follows: TGTGCCAGTAGTATAGGGGCCTTCTCCAATACGCAGTATTTT. This chain joins TRBV19 and TRBJ2-3, with no clear D. There are 14 residues in the CDR3. Germline V gene sequence: CDR1 LNHDA, CDR2 SQIVND (reference sequence). The V gene lost 1 base and the J gene lost 7 bases, with 12 bases spanning the gap.

V gene TRBV2 combines with J gene TRBJ1-2; D ambiguous. The germline V gene has CDR1 SNHLY and CDR2 FYNNEI. This CDR3 spans 15 amino acids. V lost 4 bases to trimming and J lost 5 bases, with 17 bases between them. CDR3 in DNA: TGTGCCAGCAGTGTCGAGGTGTCTCATAAGTATGGCTACACCTTC. Protein product: CASSVEVSHKYGYTF.

This clone was seen only a few times. The chain is built from TRBV7-3 and TRBJ1-1, with a weak D call TRBD1 (6 bases). This CDR3 has 13 amino acids. Trimming shortened V by 3 bases and J by 5 bases, and 10 bases separated the two germline ends. Per the germline V gene, CDR1 is SGHTA and CDR2 is FQGTGA. CDR3 bases: TGTGCCAGCAGCTTTAACAGGGAAACTGAAGCTTTCTTT. Its translation: CASSFNRETEAFF.

The chain couples TRBV28 to TRBJ1-6, with 8 bases that match TRBD1. The CDR3 length is 14 residues. V lost 1 base, J lost 13 bases, and 6 bases stayed unmatched. Germline CDR1 and CDR2: MDHEN and SYDVKM. The CDR3 protein is CASSLSHGTGPLHF. The CDR3 DNA reads as TGTGCCAGCAGTTTATCCCACGGGACAGGCCCCCTCCACTTT.

This clone showed up just once. This chain uses TRBV6-2 or TRBV6-3 with TRBJ2-7; 7 nucleotides line up with TRBD2. Trimming at V came to 3 bases and at J to 1 base, leaving 3 bases not matched to a gene. CDR1 is MNHEY and CDR2 is SVGEGT in the germline V gene. The CDR3 is 14 residues long. CDR3 amino acids: CASSYREGSYEQYV. The CDR3 DNA sequence: TGTGCCAGCAGTTATAGGGAGGGGTCCTACGAGCAGTACGTC.

This clone came up once. V is TRBV5-8 and J is TRBJ2-5; 11 bases line up with TRBD2. CDR1 SGHTS and CDR2 YDEGEE come from the germline V gene. CDR3 length equals 18 residues. V lost 3 bases to trimming and J lost 2 bases; unmatched junction nucleotides: 12. The CDR3 nucleotides read TGTGCCAGCAGCTATAGCGGGGGGGCGGTACGAGGACAAGAGACCCAGTACTTC. As protein: CASSYSGGAVRGQETQYF.